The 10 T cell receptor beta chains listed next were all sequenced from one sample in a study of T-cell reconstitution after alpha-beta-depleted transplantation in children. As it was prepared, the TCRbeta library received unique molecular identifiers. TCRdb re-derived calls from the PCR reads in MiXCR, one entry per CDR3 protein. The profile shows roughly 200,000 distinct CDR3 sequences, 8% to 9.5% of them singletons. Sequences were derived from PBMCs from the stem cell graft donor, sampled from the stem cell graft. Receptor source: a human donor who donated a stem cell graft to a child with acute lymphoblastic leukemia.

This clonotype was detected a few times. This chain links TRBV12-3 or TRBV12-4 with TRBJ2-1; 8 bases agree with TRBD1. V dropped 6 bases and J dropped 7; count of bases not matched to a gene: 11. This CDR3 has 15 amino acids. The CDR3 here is CASRTGQGVRNEQFF. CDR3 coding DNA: TGTGCCAGCAGGACCGGACAGGGAGTCAGAAATGAGCAGTTCTTC.

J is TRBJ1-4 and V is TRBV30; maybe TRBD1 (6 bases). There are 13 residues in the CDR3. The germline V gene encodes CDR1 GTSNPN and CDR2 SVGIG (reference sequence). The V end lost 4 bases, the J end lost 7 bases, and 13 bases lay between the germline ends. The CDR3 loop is CAWNGGGGEKLFF. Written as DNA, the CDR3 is TGTGCCTGGAACGGGGGAGGGGGTGAAAAACTGTTTTTT.

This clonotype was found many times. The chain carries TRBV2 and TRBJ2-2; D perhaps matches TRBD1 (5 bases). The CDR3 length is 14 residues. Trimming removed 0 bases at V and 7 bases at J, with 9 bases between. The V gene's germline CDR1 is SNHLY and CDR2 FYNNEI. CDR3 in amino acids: CASSEAGDYGELFF. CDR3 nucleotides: TGTGCCAGCAGTGAAGCAGGGGATTACGGGGAGCTGTTTTTT.

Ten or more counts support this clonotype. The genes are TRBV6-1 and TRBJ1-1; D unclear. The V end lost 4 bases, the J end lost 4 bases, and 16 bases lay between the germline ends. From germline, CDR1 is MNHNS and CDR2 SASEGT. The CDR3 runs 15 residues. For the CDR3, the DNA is TGTGCCAGCAGTGGCCGGCTAAGGGTCACCACTGAAGCTTTCTTT. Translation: CASSGRLRVTTEAFF.

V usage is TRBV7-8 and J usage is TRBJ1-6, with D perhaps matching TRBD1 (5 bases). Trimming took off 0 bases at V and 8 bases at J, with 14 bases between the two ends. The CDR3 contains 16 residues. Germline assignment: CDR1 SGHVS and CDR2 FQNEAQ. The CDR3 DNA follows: TGTGCCAGCAGCTTAGCGGCACAGGCTGGGGATTCACCCCTCCACTTT. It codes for CASSLAAQAGDSPLHF.

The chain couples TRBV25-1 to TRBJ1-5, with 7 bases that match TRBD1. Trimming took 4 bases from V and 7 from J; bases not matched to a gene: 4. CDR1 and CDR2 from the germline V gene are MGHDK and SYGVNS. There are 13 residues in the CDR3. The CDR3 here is CASSGQGGQPQHF. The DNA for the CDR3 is TGTGCCAGCAGTGGACAGGGTGGCCAGCCCCAGCATTTT.

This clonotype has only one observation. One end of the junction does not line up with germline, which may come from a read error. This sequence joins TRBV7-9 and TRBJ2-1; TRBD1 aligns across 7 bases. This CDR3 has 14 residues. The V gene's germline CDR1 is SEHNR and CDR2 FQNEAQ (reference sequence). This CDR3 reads CASSSVTQTGLLYF. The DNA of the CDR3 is TGTGCCAGCAGCTCCGTGACCCAGACAGGGTTACTCTACTTC.

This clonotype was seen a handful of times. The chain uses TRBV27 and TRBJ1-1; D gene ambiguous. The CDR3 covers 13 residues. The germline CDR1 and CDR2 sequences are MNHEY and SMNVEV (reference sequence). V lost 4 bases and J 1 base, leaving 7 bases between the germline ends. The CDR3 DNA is TGTGCCAGCAGTTCGGAAAGGAACACTGAAGCTTTCTTT. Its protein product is CASSSERNTEAFF.

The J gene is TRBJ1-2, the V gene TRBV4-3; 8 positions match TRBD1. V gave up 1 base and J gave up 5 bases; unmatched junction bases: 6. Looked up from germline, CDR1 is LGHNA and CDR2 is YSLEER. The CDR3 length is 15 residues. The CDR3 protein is CASSQGAGGGYGYTF. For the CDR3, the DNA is TGCGCCAGCAGCCAAGGGGCAGGGGGCGGGTATGGCTACACCTTC.

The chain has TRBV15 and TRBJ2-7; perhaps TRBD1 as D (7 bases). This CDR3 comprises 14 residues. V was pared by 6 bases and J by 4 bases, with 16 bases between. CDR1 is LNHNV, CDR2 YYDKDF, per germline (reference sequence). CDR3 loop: CATRLGGGTYEQYF. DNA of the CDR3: TGTGCCACCAGACTTGGAGGGGGCACGTACGAGCAGTACTTC.